Sequencing of this TCR beta chain was carried out in a study of blood T cell repertoires in COVID-19. About the study: The samples span acute and convalescent COVID-19 from the United States, Italy and Spain.

This CDR3 comprises 13 residues. Germline loops: CDR1 SGHRS, CDR2 YFSETQ. The junction had 3 bases not matched to a gene; V was cut back by 4 bases and J by 7 bases. Generated by immunoSEQ multiplex PCR, the TCRdb table keeps only in-frame clones and is missing some. The repertoire holds approximately 100,000 clones, 88% seen once, with around 6% in the top ten. Specimen: peripheral blood. The source is an older woman with acute or convalescent COVID-19. The chain couples TRBV5-1 to TRBJ1-2; 11 bases match TRBD1. The CDR3 region has the DNA TGCGCCAGCAGCCGGGGACAGGGGGTTGGCTACACCTTC. Amino acids: CASSRGQGVGYTF.